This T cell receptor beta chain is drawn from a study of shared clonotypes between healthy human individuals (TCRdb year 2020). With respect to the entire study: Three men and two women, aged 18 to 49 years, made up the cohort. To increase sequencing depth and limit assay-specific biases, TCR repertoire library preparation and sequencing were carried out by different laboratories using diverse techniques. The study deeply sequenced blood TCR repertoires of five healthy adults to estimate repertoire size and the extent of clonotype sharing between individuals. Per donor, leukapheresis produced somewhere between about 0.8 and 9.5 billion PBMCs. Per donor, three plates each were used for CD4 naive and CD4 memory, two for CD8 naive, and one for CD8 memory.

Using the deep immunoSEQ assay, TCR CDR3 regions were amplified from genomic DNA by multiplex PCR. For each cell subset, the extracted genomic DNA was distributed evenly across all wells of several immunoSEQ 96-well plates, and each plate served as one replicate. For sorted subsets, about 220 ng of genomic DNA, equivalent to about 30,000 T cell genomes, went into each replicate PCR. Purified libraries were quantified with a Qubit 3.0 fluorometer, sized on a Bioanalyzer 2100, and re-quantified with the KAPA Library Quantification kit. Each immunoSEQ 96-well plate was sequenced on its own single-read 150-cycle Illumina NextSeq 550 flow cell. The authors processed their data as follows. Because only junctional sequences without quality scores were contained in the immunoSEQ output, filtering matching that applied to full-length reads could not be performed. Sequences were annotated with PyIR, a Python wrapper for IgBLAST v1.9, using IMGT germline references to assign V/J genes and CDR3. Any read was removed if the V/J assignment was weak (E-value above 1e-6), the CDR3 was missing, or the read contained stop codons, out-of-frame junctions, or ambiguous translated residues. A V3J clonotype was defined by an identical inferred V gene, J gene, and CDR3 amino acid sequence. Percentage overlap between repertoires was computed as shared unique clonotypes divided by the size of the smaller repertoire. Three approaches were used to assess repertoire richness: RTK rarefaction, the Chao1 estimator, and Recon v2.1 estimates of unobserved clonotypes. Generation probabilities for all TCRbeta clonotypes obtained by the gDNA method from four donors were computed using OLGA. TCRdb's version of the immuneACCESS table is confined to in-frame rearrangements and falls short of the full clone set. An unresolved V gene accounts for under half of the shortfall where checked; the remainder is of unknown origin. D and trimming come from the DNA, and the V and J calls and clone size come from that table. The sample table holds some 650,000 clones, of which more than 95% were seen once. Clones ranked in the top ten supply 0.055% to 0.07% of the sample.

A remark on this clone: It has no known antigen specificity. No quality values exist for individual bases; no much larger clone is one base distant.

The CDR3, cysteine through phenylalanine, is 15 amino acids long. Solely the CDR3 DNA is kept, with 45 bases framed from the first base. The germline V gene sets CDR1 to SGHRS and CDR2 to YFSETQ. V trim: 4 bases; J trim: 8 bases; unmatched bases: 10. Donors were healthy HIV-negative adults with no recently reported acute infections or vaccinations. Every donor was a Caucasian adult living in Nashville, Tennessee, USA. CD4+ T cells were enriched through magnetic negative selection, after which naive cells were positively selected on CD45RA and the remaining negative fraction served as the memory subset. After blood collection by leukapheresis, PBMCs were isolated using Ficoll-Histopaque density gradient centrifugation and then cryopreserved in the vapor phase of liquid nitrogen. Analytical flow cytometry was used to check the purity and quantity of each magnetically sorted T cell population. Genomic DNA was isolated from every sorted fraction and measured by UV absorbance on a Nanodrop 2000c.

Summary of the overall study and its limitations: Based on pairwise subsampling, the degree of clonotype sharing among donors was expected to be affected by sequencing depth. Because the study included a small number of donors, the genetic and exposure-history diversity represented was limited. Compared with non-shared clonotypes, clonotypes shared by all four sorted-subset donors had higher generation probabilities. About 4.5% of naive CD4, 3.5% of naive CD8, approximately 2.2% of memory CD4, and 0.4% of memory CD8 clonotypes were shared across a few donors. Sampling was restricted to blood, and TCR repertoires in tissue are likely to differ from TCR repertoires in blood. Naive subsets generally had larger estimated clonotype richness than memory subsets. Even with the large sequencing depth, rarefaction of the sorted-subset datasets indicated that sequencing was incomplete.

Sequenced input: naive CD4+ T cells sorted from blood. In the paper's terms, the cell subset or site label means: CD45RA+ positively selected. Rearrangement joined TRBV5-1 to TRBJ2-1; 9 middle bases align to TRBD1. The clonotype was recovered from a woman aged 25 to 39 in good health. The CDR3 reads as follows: CASSPRDRVVDEQFF. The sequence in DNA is TGCGCCAGCAGCCCCCGGGACAGGGTTGTCGATGAGCAGTTCTTC.